Presented here are 29 T cell receptor beta chains from one specimen sequenced in a study of PD-1 blockade in classical Hodgkin lymphoma. Time point reported: cycle 4 day 1 (C4D1), after more than five weeks of nivolumab. Each patient's relapse followed autologous stem cell transplantation, and brentuximab vedotin exposure varied. Libraries were prepared by immunoSEQ multiplex PCR; TCRdb keeps only in-frame clonotypes and omits some of them. The sample holds tens of thousands of clones; less than 95% are singletons and the top ten take approximately 10%. Source: peripheral blood mononuclear cells (PBMCs), taken before the fourth cycle of nivolumab. The receptors come from a human donor with classical Hodgkin lymphoma.

The chain uses TRBV19 and TRBJ2-2; D not certain. CDR3 size: 15 residues. The germline V gene encodes CDR1 LNHDA and CDR2 SQIVND (reference sequence). Between the trimmed V and J ends, which lost 6 bases and 4 bases, there was a span of 15 bases. For the CDR3, the DNA is TGTGCCAGTAGAGATCGCTACTCCGTCACCGGGGAGCTGTTTTTT. Encoded protein: CASRDRYSVTGELFF.

This clone was counted only a few times. The J gene is TRBJ1-5, the V gene TRBV30; D is perhaps TRBD1 (5 bases). The CDR3 extends over 13 amino acids. Germline CDR1 is GTSNPN and CDR2 is SVGIG (reference sequence). Between the trimmed V and J ends, which lost 4 bases and 6 bases, there was a span of 13 bases. DNA for the CDR3: TGTGCCTGGACCCGGGACGCCACTCAGCCCCAGCATTTT. Residues: CAWTRDATQPQHF.

The J gene is TRBJ2-7, the V gene TRBV7-9; D may be TRBD1 or TRBD2 (5 bases each). CDR3 length: 13 amino acids. Between the trimmed V and J ends, which lost 5 bases and 4 bases, there was a span of 12 bases. Germline V CDR1 and CDR2: SEHNR, FQNEAQ (reference sequence). Written as DNA, the CDR3 is TGTGCCAGCAGCCCAGGGAGCTGGTACGAGCAGTACTTC. The encoded protein is CASSPGSWYEQYF.

This rearrangement joins TRBV19 to TRBJ1-3; D is unclear. Between the trimmed V and J ends, which lost 8 bases and 0 bases, there was a span of 11 bases. Germline CDR1 LNHDA, CDR2 SQIVND (reference sequence). This CDR3 has 14 amino acids. In DNA form, the CDR3 reads TGTGCCAGTGAGCCGAGAGCCTCTGGAAACACCATATATTTT. This translates into CASEPRASGNTIYF.

The chain carries TRBV7-9 and TRBJ1-1; no definite D call. Germline assignment: CDR1 SEHNR and CDR2 FQNEAQ (reference sequence). This CDR3 region has 13 residues. Trimming removed 0 bases at V and 5 bases at J, with 7 bases between. CDR3 nucleotide sequence: TGTGCCAGCAGCTTAGCAGGGATAACTGAAGCTTTCTTT. It specifies CASSLAGITEAFF.

The chain combines TRBV6-5 with TRBJ1-6; weak D call: TRBD1 (5 bases). Between the trimmed V and J ends, which lost 0 bases and 10 bases, there was a span of 13 bases. Germline-derived CDR1 and CDR2 are MNHEY and SVGAGI. This CDR3 comprises 15 residues. CDR3 sequence reads: CASSYSNGGLSPLHF. CDR3 bases: TGTGCCAGCAGTTACTCGAATGGGGGGTTGTCACCCCTCCACTTT.

V is TRBV5-4 and J is TRBJ2-1, with 8 bases identical to TRBD2. CDR1 is SGHNT and CDR2 is YYREEE in the germline V gene (reference sequence). This CDR3 comprises 17 residues. V lost 4 bases and J lost 2; bases outside the gene matches: 11. The CDR3, as DNA: TGTGCCAGCAGCCACGCTCTTCACGGGGGGGCCTACAATGAGCAGTTCTTC. Translated, it gives CASSHALHGGAYNEQFF. The variable domain in full, completed from reference TRBV5-4 and TRBJ2-1, reads ETGVTQSPTHLIKTRGQQVTLRCSSQSGHNTVSWYQQALGQGPQFIFQYYREEENGRGNFPPRFSGLQFPNYSSELNVNALELDDSALYLCASSHALHGGAYNEQFFGPGTRLTVL.

The chain employs TRBV27 and TRBJ1-5; D gene unclear. The V gene's germline CDR1 is MNHEY and CDR2 SMNVEV (reference sequence). This CDR3 comprises 16 residues. V gave up 3 bases and J gave up 0 bases, with 12 bases separating them. The chain's CDR3 is CASSLGPHYSNQPQHF. The CDR3, as DNA: TGTGCCAGCAGTTTGGGCCCCCACTATAGCAATCAGCCCCAGCATTTT.

The chain recombines TRBV6-1 with TRBJ1-2; D is uncertain. V was cut by 2 bases and J by 8 bases, with 6 bases left in between. Germline values: CDR1 MNHNS, CDR2 SASEGT. The CDR3 extends over 11 amino acids. The DNA of the CDR3 is TGTGCCAGCAGTGAACGGGTGGGCTACACCTTC. It codes for CASSERVGYTF.

The chain recombines TRBV7-9 with TRBJ2-1; D not certain. The CDR3 contains 15 residues. Germline V gives CDR1 SEHNR, CDR2 FQNEAQ (reference sequence). V lost 3 bases and J lost 1, with 10 bases in between. The CDR3: CASSLILPSYNEQFF. The CDR3 DNA reads TGTGCCAGCAGCTTGATCCTACCTTCCTACAATGAGCAGTTCTTC.

The chain employs TRBV5-1 and TRBJ1-4; no firm D call. CDR1 and CDR2 (germline): SGHRS, YFSETQ. The germline V and J ends were trimmed by 4 bases and 9 bases, with 19 bases remaining between them. This CDR3 spans 15 amino acids. CDR3 sequence reads: CASSRTAADGKKLFF. For the CDR3, the DNA is TGCGCCAGCAGCCGTACAGCCGCGGATGGGAAAAAACTGTTTTTT. Combining the CDR3 with reference TRBV5-1 and TRBJ1-4 gives the whole variable domain KAGVTQTPRYLIKTRGQQVTLSCSPISGHRSVSWYQQTPGQGLQFLFEYFSETQRNKGNFPGRFSGRQFSNSRSEMNVSTLELGDSALYLCASSRTAADGKKLFFGSGTQLSVL.

V usage is TRBV5-1 and J usage is TRBJ2-3; tentatively, D is TRBD1 (5 bases). Germline CDR1 and CDR2: SGHRS and YFSETQ. This CDR3 has 15 amino acids. The V end lost 7 bases, the J end lost 4 bases, and 19 bases lay between the germline ends. The CDR3 region has the DNA TGCGCCAGCGCCCGTCTAGGGGCTAGGGCAGATACGCAGTATTTT. Amino acids: CASARLGARADTQYF.

In DNA, the CDR3 is TGTGCCAGCTCACCAATTATGTCCTCAAACGCCAGGGTAGCTTTCTTT. Translating gives CASSPIMSSNARVAFF. The chain employs TRBV18 and TRBJ1-1; possibly TRBD1 for D (5 bases). The V and J ends lost 2 bases and 10 bases respectively, with 23 bases between them. CDR1 is KGHSH, CDR2 LQKENI, per germline. This CDR3 contains 16 residues.

The gene calls are TRBV25-1 and TRBJ2-7; 8 bases map to TRBD1. V lost 5 bases, J lost 2 bases, and 8 bases stayed unmatched. This CDR3 comprises 15 residues. Per the germline V gene, CDR1 is MGHDK and CDR2 is SYGVNS. The CDR3 DNA is TGTGCCAGCAGTCCCGGACAGGGACCAACCTACGAGCAGTACTTC. Its translation is CASSPGQGPTYEQYF.

This clone is a singleton in its sample. V gene TRBV4-2 combines with J gene TRBJ2-1, with D possibly TRBD1 on 5 matching bases. Germline V gene sequence: CDR1 LGHNA, CDR2 YNFKEQ. The CDR3 loop spans 13 amino acids. Trimming took off 3 bases at V and 4 bases at J, with 7 bases between the two ends. The CDR3 loop is CASSQQGYNEQFF. The CDR3 DNA reads as TGTGCCAGCAGCCAGCAGGGATACAATGAGCAGTTCTTC.

This clone was observed a handful of times. CDR3 nucleotides: TGTGCCAGTAGTACGGCCAACTCGGCTGGAAACACCATATATTTT. Amino acids: CASSTANSAGNTIYF. The gene calls are TRBV19 and TRBJ1-3; no clear D gene. Germline V CDR1 and CDR2: LNHDA, SQIVND (reference sequence). The ends were cut back, 4 bases at V and 2 bases at J, with 12 bases in the middle. The CDR3 consists of 15 residues.

This chain uses TRBV27 with TRBJ1-6; 7 positions match TRBD1. Losses at the gene ends were 7 bases for V and 7 bases for J; bases not matched to a gene: 10. CDR1 and CDR2 from the germline V gene are MNHEY and SMNVEV (reference sequence). This CDR3 has 15 amino acids. The CDR3 spells CASTTFRGGNSPLHF. The CDR3 bases are TGTGCCAGCACTACCTTCAGGGGGGGAAATTCACCCCTCCACTTT.

The CDR3 spells CASDVVRAETQYF. The CDR3 coding sequence is TGTGCCAGCGATGTTGTCAGGGCAGAGACCCAGTACTTC. This chain connects TRBV2 to TRBJ2-5; a weak D match, TRBD1 (5 bases). The CDR3 contains 13 residues. The germline V gene has CDR1 SNHLY and CDR2 FYNNEI. V was pared by 8 bases and J by 4 bases, with 14 bases between.

This clone was counted once. The genes are TRBV5-6 and TRBJ2-7; 7 nucleotides align to TRBD1. The length of the CDR3 is 13 residues. The germline CDR1 and CDR2 sequences are SGHDT and YYEEEE. V lost 6 bases to trimming and J lost 6 bases; unmatched junction nucleotides: 9. The CDR3 loop is CASIRTGAVEQYF. The CDR3, as DNA: TGTGCCAGCATCCGAACAGGGGCGGTCGAGCAGTACTTC.

The rearrangement links TRBV4-1 to TRBJ2-5, with 8 bases matching TRBD1. This CDR3 is 13 amino acids long. With V trimmed by 4 bases and J by 7 bases, 5 bases remained unmatched. Germline V gene data show CDR1 as MGHRA and CDR2 as YSYEKL. The DNA for the CDR3 is TGCGCCAGCAGCCTTGACAGGGGAAGGACCCAGTACTTC. Encoded protein: CASSLDRGRTQYF.

This chain connects TRBV18 to TRBJ1-3; perhaps TRBD1 as D (5 bases). Germline CDR1 reads KGHSH; CDR2 reads LQKENI. The CDR3 is made up of 17 amino acids. Trimming pared 3 bases from V and 0 bases from J, leaving 15 bases between. CDR3 nucleotides: TGTGCCAGCTCACCTATACTGACAGACCTCTCTGGAAACACCATATATTTT. Translation gives CASSPILTDLSGNTIYF.

DNA of the CDR3: TGTGCCAGCAGTTCCCTCCGAGGAGGGGGCTATGGCTACACCTTC. Amino acids: CASSSLRGGGYGYTF. The chain uses TRBV27 and TRBJ1-2, with D perhaps TRBD1 (6 bases). This CDR3 is 15 amino acids long. V dropped 4 bases and J dropped 4 bases, with 16 bases sitting between them. The V gene's germline CDR1 is MNHEY and CDR2 SMNVEV (reference sequence).

The rearrangement links TRBV10-3 to TRBJ2-7, with D perhaps given as TRBD1 or TRBD2 (5 bases each). This CDR3 has 13 amino acids. Germline-derived CDR1 and CDR2 are ENHRY and SYGVKD. Trimming left V 6 bases short and J 12 bases short, with 21 bases between. CDR3 protein: CAIRGDRMGLMYF. CDR3 nucleotide sequence: TGTGCCATCAGAGGGGACCGGATGGGTTTGATGTACTTC.

The V gene is TRBV19, the J gene TRBJ1-1; 8 bases line up with TRBD1. The V gene's germline CDR1 is LNHDA and CDR2 SQIVND (reference sequence). The CDR3 consists of 12 residues. V was clipped by 3 bases and J by 8 bases; unmatched bases: 2. The CDR3 nucleotides read TGTGCCAGTAGTATCGGGGACAGGGAAGCTTTCTTT. This codes for CASSIGDREAFF.

The chain is built from TRBV6-6 and TRBJ2-3; 8 bases align to TRBD2. CDR3 length: 16 amino acids. J gave up 3 bases and V 2 bases, and 7 bases lay outside the gene matches. CDR1 and CDR2 from the germline V gene are MNHNY and SVGAGI (reference sequence). The CDR3 is CASSYGAGAGTDTQYF. The CDR3 DNA reads TGTGCCAGCAGTTACGGAGCGGGGGCGGGGACAGATACGCAGTATTTT.

The chain uses TRBV7-2 and TRBJ1-1, with D possibly matching TRBD1 (5 bases). Trimming stripped 3 bases from V and 1 base from J, with 12 bases between. There are 15 residues in the CDR3. Germline V gene sequence: CDR1 SGHTA, CDR2 FQGNSA. The CDR3 region is CASSFGATANTEAFF. CDR3 bases: TGTGCCAGCAGCTTTGGTGCGACAGCGAACACTGAAGCTTTCTTT.

The chain carries TRBV7-2 and TRBJ1-2, with 7 bases fitting TRBD1. CDR1 and CDR2 from the germline V gene are SGHTA and FQGNSA. This CDR3 has 13 amino acids. V gave up 1 base and J gave up 12 bases; unmatched junction bases: 8. This CDR3 reads CASSLGQGRVNTF. The CDR3 DNA follows: TGTGCCAGCAGCTTAGGACAGGGCCGGGTTAACACCTTC.

This chain uses TRBV28 with TRBJ2-6; D may be TRBD2 (7 bases). Germline loops: CDR1 MDHEN, CDR2 SYDVKM. This CDR3 contains 17 residues. V lost 5 bases and J lost 3, with 17 bases in between. DNA of the CDR3: TGTGCCAGCAGTCCCCCCGCGGGGGCAGGTGGGGCCAACGTCCTGACTTTC. Protein: CASSPPAGAGGANVLTF.

The rearrangement links TRBV4-1 to TRBJ1-1; D unresolved. V gave up 6 bases and J gave up 8 bases, with 22 bases separating them. This CDR3 has 15 residues. Germline assignment: CDR1 MGHRA and CDR2 YSYEKL. The CDR3 DNA reads TGCGCCAGCAGGTACGACGAGGATGGGGTAGGGGAAGCTTTCTTT. Translated: CASRYDEDGVGEAFF.